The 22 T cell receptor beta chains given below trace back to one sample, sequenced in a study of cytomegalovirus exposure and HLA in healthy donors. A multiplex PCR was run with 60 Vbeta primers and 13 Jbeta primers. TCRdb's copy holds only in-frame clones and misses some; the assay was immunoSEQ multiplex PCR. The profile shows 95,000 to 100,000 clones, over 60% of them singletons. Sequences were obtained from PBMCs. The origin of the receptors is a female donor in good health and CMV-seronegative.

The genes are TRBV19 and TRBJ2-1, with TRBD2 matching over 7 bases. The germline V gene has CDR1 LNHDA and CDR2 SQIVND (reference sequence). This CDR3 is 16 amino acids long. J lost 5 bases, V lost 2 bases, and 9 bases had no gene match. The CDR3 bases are TGTGCCAGTAGTATATGGGGGAGGGCTTGGGACAATGAGCAGTTCTTC. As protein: CASSIWGRAWDNEQFF.

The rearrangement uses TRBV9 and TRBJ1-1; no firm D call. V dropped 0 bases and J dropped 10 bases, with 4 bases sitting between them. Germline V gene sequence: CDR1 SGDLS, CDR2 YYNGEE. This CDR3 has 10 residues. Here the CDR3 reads CASSVARAFF. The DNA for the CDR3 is TGTGCCAGCAGCGTAGCTAGAGCTTTCTTT. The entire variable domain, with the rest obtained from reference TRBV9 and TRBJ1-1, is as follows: DSGVTQTPKHLITATGQRVTLRCSPRSGDLSVYWYQQSLDQGLQFLIQYYNGEERAKGNILERFSAQQFPDLHSELNLSSLELGDSALYFCASSVARAFFGQGTRLTVV.

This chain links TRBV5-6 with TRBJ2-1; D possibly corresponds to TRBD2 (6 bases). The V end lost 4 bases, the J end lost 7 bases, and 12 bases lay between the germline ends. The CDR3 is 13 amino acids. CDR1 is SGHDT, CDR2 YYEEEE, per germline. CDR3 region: CASSAGPPNEQFF. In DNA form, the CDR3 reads TGTGCCAGCAGCGCGGGACCCCCAAATGAGCAGTTCTTC.

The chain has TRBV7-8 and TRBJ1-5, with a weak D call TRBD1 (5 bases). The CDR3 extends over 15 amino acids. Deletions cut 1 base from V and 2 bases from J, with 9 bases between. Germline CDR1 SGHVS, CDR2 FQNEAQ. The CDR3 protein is CASSLVLTGNQPQHF. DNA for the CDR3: TGTGCCAGCAGCTTAGTGTTGACAGGCAATCAGCCCCAGCATTTT. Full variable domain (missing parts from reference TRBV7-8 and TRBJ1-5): GAGVSQSPRYKVAKRGQDVALRCDPISGHVSLFWYQQALGQGPEFLTYFQNEAQLDKSGLPSDRFFAERPEGSVSTLKIQRTQQEDSAVYLCASSLVLTGNQPQHFGDGTRLSIL.

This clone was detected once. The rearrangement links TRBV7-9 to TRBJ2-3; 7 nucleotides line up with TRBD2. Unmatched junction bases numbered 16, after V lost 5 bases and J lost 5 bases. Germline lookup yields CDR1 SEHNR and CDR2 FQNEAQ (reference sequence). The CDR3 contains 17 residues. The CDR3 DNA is TGTGCCAGCAGCCTAGAGTTGCGCGGGGGAAACCTAGATACGCAGTATTTT. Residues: CASSLELRGGNLDTQYF.

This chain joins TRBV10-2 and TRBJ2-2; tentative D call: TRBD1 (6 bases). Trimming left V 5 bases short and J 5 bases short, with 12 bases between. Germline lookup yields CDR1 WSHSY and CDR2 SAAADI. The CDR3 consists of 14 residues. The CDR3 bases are TGCGCCAGCAGTTCTACAGGGATTACCGGGGAGCTGTTTTTT. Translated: CASSSTGITGELFF.

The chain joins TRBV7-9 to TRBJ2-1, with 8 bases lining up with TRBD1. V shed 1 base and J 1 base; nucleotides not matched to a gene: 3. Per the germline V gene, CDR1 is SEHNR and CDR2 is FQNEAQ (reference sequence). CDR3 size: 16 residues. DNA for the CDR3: TGTGCCAGCAGCTTAGGTTACAGGGGGTCCTACAATGAGCAGTTCTTC. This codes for CASSLGYRGSYNEQFF. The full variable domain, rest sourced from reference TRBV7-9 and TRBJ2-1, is DTGVSQNPRHKITKRGQNVTFRCDPISEHNRLYWYRQTLGQGPEFLTYFQNEAQLEKSRLLSDRFSAERPKGSFSTLEIQRTEQGDSAMYLCASSLGYRGSYNEQFFGPGTRLTVL.

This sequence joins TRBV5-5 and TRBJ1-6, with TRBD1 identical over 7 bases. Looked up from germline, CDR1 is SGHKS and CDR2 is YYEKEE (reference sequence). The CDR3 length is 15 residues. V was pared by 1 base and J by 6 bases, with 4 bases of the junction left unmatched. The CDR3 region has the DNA TGTGCCAGCAGCTTGCCCACAGGGGTTAATTCACCCCTCCACTTT. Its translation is CASSLPTGVNSPLHF.

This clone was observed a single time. CDR3: CASSLEGGDYEQYF. In DNA form, the CDR3 reads TGTGCCAGCAGCTTGGAAGGCGGGGACTACGAGCAGTACTTC. V is TRBV5-4 and J is TRBJ2-7; D is perhaps TRBD2 (6 bases). CDR3 length: 14 residues. V was trimmed by 0 bases and J by 3 bases, leaving 10 bases between them. CDR1 is SGHNT and CDR2 is YYREEE in the germline V gene (reference sequence). Looking up the rest from reference TRBV5-4 and TRBJ2-7 gives the full variable domain: ETGVTQSPTHLIKTRGQQVTLRCSSQSGHNTVSWYQQALGQGPQFIFQYYREEENGRGNFPPRFSGLQFPNYSSELNVNALELDDSALYLCASSLEGGDYEQYFGPGTRLTVT.

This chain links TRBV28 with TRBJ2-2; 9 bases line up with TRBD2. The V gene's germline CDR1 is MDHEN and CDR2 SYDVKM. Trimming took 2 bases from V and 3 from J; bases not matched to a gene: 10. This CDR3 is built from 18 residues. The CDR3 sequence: CASSLVLAGSADTGELFF. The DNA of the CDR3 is TGTGCCAGCAGTTTAGTCCTAGCGGGGTCGGCTGACACCGGGGAGCTGTTTTTT.

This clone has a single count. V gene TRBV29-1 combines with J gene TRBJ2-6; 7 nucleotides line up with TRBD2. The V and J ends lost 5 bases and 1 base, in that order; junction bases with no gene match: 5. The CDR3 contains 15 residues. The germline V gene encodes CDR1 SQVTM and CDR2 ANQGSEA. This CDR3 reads CSVWGGDSGANVLTF. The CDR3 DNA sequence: TGCAGCGTTTGGGGGGGGGATTCTGGGGCCAACGTCCTGACTTTC.

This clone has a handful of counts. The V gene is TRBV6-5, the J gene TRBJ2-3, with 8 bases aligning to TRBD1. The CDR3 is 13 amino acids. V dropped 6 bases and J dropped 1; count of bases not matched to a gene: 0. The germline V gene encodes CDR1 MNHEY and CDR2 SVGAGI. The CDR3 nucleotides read TGTGCCAGCAGGACAGGGGGCACAGATACGCAGTATTTT. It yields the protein CASRTGGTDTQYF.

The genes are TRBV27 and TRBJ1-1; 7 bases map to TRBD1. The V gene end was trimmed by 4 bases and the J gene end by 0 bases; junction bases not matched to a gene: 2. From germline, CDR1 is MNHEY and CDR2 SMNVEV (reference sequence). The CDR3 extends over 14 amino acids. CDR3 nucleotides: TGTGCCAGCAGTTGGGGGACAGTGAACACTGAAGCTTTCTTT. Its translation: CASSWGTVNTEAFF.

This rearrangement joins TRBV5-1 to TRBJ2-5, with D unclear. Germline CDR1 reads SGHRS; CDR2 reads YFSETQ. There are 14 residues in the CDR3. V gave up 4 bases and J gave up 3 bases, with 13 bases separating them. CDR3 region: CASSLVGAEETQYF. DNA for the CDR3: TGCGCCAGCAGCCTTGTAGGAGCTGAAGAGACCCAGTACTTC.

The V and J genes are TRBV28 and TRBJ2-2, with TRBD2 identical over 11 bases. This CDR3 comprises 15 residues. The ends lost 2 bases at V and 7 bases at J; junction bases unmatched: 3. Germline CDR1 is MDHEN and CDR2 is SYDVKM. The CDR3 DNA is TGTGCCAGCAGTTTAACTAGCGGGAGACGCGGGGAGCTGTTTTTT. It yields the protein CASSLTSGRRGELFF.

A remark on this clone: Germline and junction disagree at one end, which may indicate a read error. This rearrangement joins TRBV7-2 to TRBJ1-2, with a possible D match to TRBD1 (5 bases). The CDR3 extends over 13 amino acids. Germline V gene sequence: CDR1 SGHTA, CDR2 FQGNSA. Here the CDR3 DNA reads TGTGCCAGCAGCCTAGACGGAACAGGAGCCTACCCCTTC. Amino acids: CASSLDGTGAYPF.

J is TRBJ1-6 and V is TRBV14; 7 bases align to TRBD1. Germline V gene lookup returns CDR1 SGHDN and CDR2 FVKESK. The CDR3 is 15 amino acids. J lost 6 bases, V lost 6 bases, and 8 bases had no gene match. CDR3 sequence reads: CASSQQGPTNSPLHF. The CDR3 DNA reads TGTGCCAGCAGTCAACAGGGGCCTACTAATTCACCCCTCCACTTT.

CDR3 in DNA: TGTGCCAGCAGAATACGACAGGGTTCCTCCTACGAGCAGTACTTC. Amino acids: CASRIRQGSSYEQYF. The chain joins TRBV6-1 to TRBJ2-7; 7 positions agree with TRBD1. The germline V gene has CDR1 MNHNS and CDR2 SASEGT. Trimming removed 6 bases from V and 0 bases from J; junction bases left unmatched: 8. This CDR3 is 15 amino acids long.

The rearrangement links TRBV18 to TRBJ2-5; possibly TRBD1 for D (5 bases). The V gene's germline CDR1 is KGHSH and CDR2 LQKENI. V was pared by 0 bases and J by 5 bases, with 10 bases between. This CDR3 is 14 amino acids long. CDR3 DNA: TGTGCCAGCTCACCACCTTCAGGGAAGGAGACCCAGTACTTC. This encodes CASSPPSGKETQYF.

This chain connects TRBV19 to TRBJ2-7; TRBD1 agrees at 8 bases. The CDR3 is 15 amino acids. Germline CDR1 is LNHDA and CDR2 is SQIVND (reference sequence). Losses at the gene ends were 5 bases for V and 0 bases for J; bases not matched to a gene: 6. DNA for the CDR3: TGTGCCAGTAGTGTCCGGACAGGGAGCTCCTACGAGCAGTACTTC. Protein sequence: CASSVRTGSSYEQYF.

This CDR3 is CSVVGAGYTF. For the CDR3, the DNA is TGCAGCGTTGTTGGGGCTGGCTACACCTTC. The chain combines TRBV29-1 with TRBJ1-2; the D gene is possibly TRBD1 (5 bases). The germline CDR1 and CDR2 sequences are SQVTM and ANQGSEA. The CDR3 covers 10 residues. Trimming took 4 bases from V and 7 from J, leaving 7 bases between them. Full variable domain (outside the CDR3, taken from reference TRBV29-1 and TRBJ1-2): SAVISQKPSRDICQRGTSLTIQCQVDSQVTMMFWYRQQPGQSLTLIATANQGSEATYESGFVIDKFPISRPNLTFSTLTVSNMSPEDSSIYLCSVVGAGYTFGSGTRLTVV.

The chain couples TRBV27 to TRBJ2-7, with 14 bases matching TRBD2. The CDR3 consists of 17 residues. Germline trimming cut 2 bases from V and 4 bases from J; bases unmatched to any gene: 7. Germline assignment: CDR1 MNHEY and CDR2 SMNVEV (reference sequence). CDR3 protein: CASSLKGTSGRRYEQYF. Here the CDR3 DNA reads TGTGCCAGCAGTTTAAAGGGGACTAGCGGGAGAAGGTACGAGCAGTACTTC.